This T cell receptor beta chain was captured in a study of post-analysis software for immune sequencing data. Turning to the study itself: Included among the disease courses, which were recorded for the cohort, were relapsing-remitting, secondary progressive and progressive-relapsing multiple sclerosis. Study-level points and caveats: Patients had higher frequencies than controls of about five TRBV segments, including TRBV5-6, TRBV5-1 and TRBV20-1. The study found significantly lower normalized Chao1 diversity in multiple sclerosis patients than in controls. Same-batch samples co-clustered strongly by F measure.

Worth noting for this clonotype: What it recognizes is unknown.

The TCR beta cDNA libraries contained unique molecular identifiers. The authors obtained 400,000 to 600,000 cDNA molecules from approximately 1 to 10 million T cells. A single record per CDR3 protein comes from TCRdb applying MiXCR to the PCR reads. The table has just over 250,000 distinct CDR3 sequences, 36% seen once. There are 17 residues in the CDR3. CDR1 and CDR2 from the germline V gene are MNHEY and SMNVEV (reference sequence). V gave up 6 bases and J gave up 0 bases; unmatched junction bases: 12. This chain joins TRBV27 and TRBJ1-1; 8 nucleotides align to TRBD1. Sequencing was done on a sample of blood. This receptor was obtained from a girl aged 10 to 17 with multiple sclerosis. The CDR3 nucleotides are TGTGCCAGCAGCCGGACAGGGAGTCCGGTCATGAACACTGAAGCTTTCTTT. This translates into CASSRTGSPVMNTEAFF.